What follows are 30 T cell receptor beta chains derived from one specimen sequenced in a study of cytomegalovirus exposure and HLA in healthy donors (dated by TCRdb to the late 2010s). Receptors were amplified or captured by the immunoSEQ multiplex PCR assay. Held by TCRdb, this immuneACCESS table contains in-frame sequences only and omits some clones. Under half of the omission traces to an unresolved V gene where checked; the cause of the rest is unknown. The sample data list fewer than 150,000 clones, and around 86% of these were observed just once. The ten largest clones take up approximately 8.7% of the sample. Sequencing input: PBMCs. The receptors shown here come from a man aged 18-30 years in good health and CMV-seropositive.

The chain couples TRBV14 to TRBJ2-2; no firm D call. The CDR3 spans 14 residues. V dropped 3 bases and J dropped 2 bases, with 7 bases sitting between them. Per the germline V gene, CDR1 is SGHDN and CDR2 is FVKESK. Here the CDR3 DNA reads TGTGCCAGCAGCCAGGTCCTAAACACCGGGGAGCTGTTTTTT. Its translation is CASSQVLNTGELFF.

In this sample, this clone turned up a few times. This chain joins TRBV10-2 and TRBJ2-7; 7 bases match TRBD1. Germline assignment: CDR1 WSHSY and CDR2 SAAADI. The CDR3 spans 17 residues. The J segment lost 2 bases and the V segment lost 6 bases, leaving 16 bases of the junction unmatched. CDR3 region: CASRGQWNFDLTYEQYF. The CDR3 nucleotides are TGCGCCAGCAGGGGACAGTGGAACTTCGATTTAACCTACGAGCAGTACTTC.

J is TRBJ1-5 and V is TRBV6-1; no clear D gene. CDR3 length: 15 amino acids. V was cut by 5 bases and J by 0 bases, with 11 bases left in between. Germline V gene lookup returns CDR1 MNHNS and CDR2 SASEGT. As DNA, the CDR3 is TGTGCCAGCAGTATTTGGGGAGGTAGCAATCAGCCCCAGCATTTT. It codes for CASSIWGGSNQPQHF.

The chain employs TRBV4-2 and TRBJ2-7; D might be TRBD1 (6 bases). This CDR3 is 17 amino acids long. V was shortened by 2 bases and J by 2 bases, with 19 bases between the two germline ends. The germline CDR1 and CDR2 sequences are LGHNA and YNFKEQ. This chain's CDR3 is CASSQPGAEGFPYEQYF. In DNA, the CDR3 is TGTGCCAGCAGCCAACCAGGGGCTGAGGGATTCCCCTACGAGCAGTACTTC.

The chain uses TRBV12-5 and TRBJ2-5; D is undetermined. Trimming removed 4 bases at V and 5 bases at J, with 11 bases between. The CDR3 is made up of 13 amino acids. Germline CDR1 reads LGHNT; CDR2 reads FRNRAP. The CDR3 here is CASGSSLRETQYF. As DNA, the CDR3 is TGTGCTAGTGGTTCTTCCTTGAGGGAGACCCAGTACTTC. The complete variable domain, with remaining parts taken from reference TRBV12-5 and TRBJ2-5, reads DARVTQTPRHKVTEMGQEVTMRCQPILGHNTVFWYRQTMMQGLELLAYFRNRAPLDDSGMPKDRFSAEMPDATLATLKIQPSEPRDSAVYFCASGSSLRETQYFGPGTRLLVL.

The chain carries TRBV5-1 and TRBJ2-1; 14 positions agree with TRBD2. The CDR3 covers 14 residues. Germline V gives CDR1 SGHRS, CDR2 YFSETQ. V lost 4 bases and J lost 10; bases outside the gene matches: 4. CDR3 DNA: TGCGCCAGCAGCCCGAGACTAGCGGGAGGGGAGCAGTTCTTC. Its protein product is CASSPRLAGGEQFF.

The chain has TRBV5-6 and TRBJ2-5; D possibly corresponds to TRBD2 (7 bases). With 3 bases removed from V and 5 bases from J, the gap between germline ends came to 20 bases. The CDR3 totals 16 residues. The V gene's germline CDR1 is SGHDT and CDR2 YYEEEE. This CDR3 reads CASSSGSGGFPETQYF. The CDR3 DNA reads as TGTGCCAGCAGCTCCGGGTCGGGGGGCTTCCCCGAGACCCAGTACTTC.

The CDR3 sequence is CASSPARGTGEAFF. CDR3 nucleotides: TGTGCCAGCTCACCAGCTAGGGGAACCGGTGAAGCTTTCTTT. V is TRBV18 and J is TRBJ1-1; tentative D call: TRBD1 (5 bases). Germline CDR1 is KGHSH and CDR2 is LQKENI. The V and J ends lost 2 bases and 7 bases respectively, with 14 bases between them. The CDR3 covers 14 residues. Full variable domain (rest looked up from reference TRBV18 and TRBJ1-1): NAGVMQNPRHLVRRRGQEARLRCSPMKGHSHVYWYRQLPEEGLKFMVYLQKENIIDESGMPKERFSAEFPKEGPSILRIQQVVRGDSAAYFCASSPARGTGEAFFGQGTRLTVV.

In this sample, this clone turned up once. This chain connects TRBV5-1 to TRBJ2-1; maybe TRBD1 (5 bases). V lost 0 bases and J 10 bases, leaving 11 bases between the germline ends. CDR1 is SGHRS, CDR2 YFSETQ, per germline. This CDR3 is built from 13 residues. CDR3 residues: CASSLARVSEQFF. CDR3 in DNA: TGCGCCAGCAGCTTGGCCAGGGTTTCGGAGCAGTTCTTC.

The chain combines TRBV5-4 with TRBJ1-1, with D perhaps matching TRBD1 (6 bases). V was clipped by 3 bases and J by 4 bases, with 13 bases between them. Germline V gene data show CDR1 as SGHNT and CDR2 as YYREEE (reference sequence). The CDR3 contains 14 residues. This CDR3 is CASSSQGGGTEAFF. The CDR3 DNA follows: TGTGCCAGCAGCTCACAGGGCGGTGGCACTGAAGCTTTCTTT.

The chain combines TRBV2 with TRBJ1-5; perhaps TRBD1 as D (5 bases). CDR1 is SNHLY, CDR2 FYNNEI, per germline. There are 14 residues in the CDR3. V was pared by 4 bases and J by 5 bases, with 12 bases between. The CDR3 spells CASSVQGSYQPQHF. The CDR3, as DNA: TGTGCCAGCAGTGTTCAGGGATCCTATCAGCCCCAGCATTTT.

This clone showed up just a few times. The V gene is TRBV19, the J gene TRBJ1-2; 7 bases map to TRBD1. The length of the CDR3 is 15 residues. Germline V gene lookup returns CDR1 LNHDA and CDR2 SQIVND (reference sequence). V lost 3 bases and J lost 4; bases outside the gene matches: 8. In DNA, the CDR3 is TGTGCCAGTAGTATCGGGACAGCACACCCCTATGGCTACACCTTC. This gives the protein CASSIGTAHPYGYTF. The full variable domain, completed using reference TRBV19 and TRBJ1-2, is DGGITQSPKYLFRKEGQNVTLSCEQNLNHDAMYWYRQDPGQGLRLIYYSQIVNDFQKGDIAEGYSVSREKKESFPLTVTSAQKNPTAFYLCASSIGTAHPYGYTFGSGTRLTVV.

The genes are TRBV27 and TRBJ1-5; possibly TRBD1 for D (6 bases). Trimming took off 5 bases at V and 9 bases at J, with 14 bases between the two ends. The CDR3 spans 13 residues. Germline values: CDR1 MNHEY, CDR2 SMNVEV (reference sequence). Written as DNA, the CDR3 is TGTGCCAGCAGTACCGGACAGACGGGGCCCCAGCATTTT. Its translation: CASSTGQTGPQHF.

The rearrangement uses TRBV27 and TRBJ2-1, with 8 bases identical to TRBD2. Trimming at V came to 6 bases and at J to 3 bases, leaving 10 bases not matched to a gene. The CDR3 spans 16 residues. The V gene's germline CDR1 is MNHEY and CDR2 SMNVEV (reference sequence). The CDR3 loop is CASSIITSGGYNEQFF. The CDR3 DNA is TGTGCCAGCAGCATTATTACTAGCGGTGGCTACAATGAGCAGTTCTTC.

The chain is built from TRBV11-2 and TRBJ1-1; weak D call: TRBD1 (5 bases). V lost 4 bases and J 0 bases, leaving 18 bases between the germline ends. CDR3 length equals 17 residues. From germline, CDR1 is SGHAT and CDR2 FQNNGV. The CDR3 DNA follows: TGTGCCAGCAGCTCGGGGCGGGGTAAGACGATGAACACTGAAGCTTTCTTT. Its protein product is CASSSGRGKTMNTEAFF.

The CDR3 loop is CASSQYGTGSADTQYF. DNA of the CDR3: TGTGCCAGCAGCCAGTATGGGACAGGGAGCGCAGATACGCAGTATTTT. The rearrangement links TRBV5-5 to TRBJ2-3, with 9 bases that match TRBD1. Germline V gene lookup returns CDR1 SGHKS and CDR2 YYEKEE (reference sequence). V gave up 4 bases and J gave up 4 bases; unmatched junction bases: 10. The CDR3 runs to 16 residues.

The rearrangement joins TRBV7-8 to TRBJ1-4; 9 nucleotides agree with TRBD1. The V gene end was trimmed by 2 bases and the J gene end by 4 bases; junction bases not matched to a gene: 20. Germline CDR1 and CDR2: SGHVS and FQNEAQ. CDR3 length: 21 residues. The CDR3 DNA is TGTGCCAGCAGCTTAACCCCCAGTCCCACAGGGGGCCAGGGTAATAATGAAAAACTGTTTTTT. Its translation: CASSLTPSPTGGQGNNEKLFF.

This sequence joins TRBV4-1 and TRBJ2-2, with 13 bases aligning to TRBD2. V lost 4 bases and J lost 6; bases outside the gene matches: 2. The V gene's germline CDR1 is MGHRA and CDR2 YSYEKL. CDR3 size: 15 residues. Here the CDR3 DNA reads TGCGCCAGCAGCCGACTAGCGGGAGGCCCCGGGGAGCTGTTTTTT. This sequence encodes CASSRLAGGPGELFF.

V and J are TRBV28 and TRBJ2-1, with a tentative D call TRBD2 (5 bases). V lost 6 bases to trimming and J lost 5 bases, with 14 bases between them. Germline CDR1 MDHEN, CDR2 SYDVKM. The CDR3 sequence is 14 residues long. CDR3 region: CASSVDWRNNEQFF. The CDR3 nucleotides are TGTGCCAGCAGCGTGGACTGGAGAAACAATGAGCAGTTCTTC.

V gene TRBV7-9 combines with J gene TRBJ1-4; 7 bases are a match to TRBD1. The CDR3 has 16 amino acids. With V trimmed by 5 bases and J by 0 bases, 6 bases remained unmatched. Germline CDR1 is SEHNR and CDR2 is FQNEAQ (reference sequence). The DNA for the CDR3 is TGTGCCAGCAGCGCCGGACAGGTTGCAACTAATGAAAAACTGTTTTTT. Its protein product is CASSAGQVATNEKLFF.

The rearrangement links TRBV4-1 to TRBJ1-3; D not certain. Germline assignment: CDR1 MGHRA and CDR2 YSYEKL. This CDR3 is built from 16 residues. The V and J ends lost 0 bases and 9 bases respectively, with 18 bases between them. CDR3 sequence: CASSQEETAPSGTIYF. The CDR3 region has the DNA TGCGCCAGCAGCCAAGAAGAAACAGCCCCGTCCGGCACCATATATTTT.

The DNA for the CDR3 is TGTGCCAGCTCACCAGTAACGGGTAATGAAAAACTGTTTTTT. Its protein product is CASSPVTGNEKLFF. The chain uses TRBV18 and TRBJ1-4; no firm D call. The ends were cut back, 2 bases at V and 4 bases at J, with 8 bases in the middle. The length of the CDR3 is 14 residues. CDR1 and CDR2 (germline): KGHSH, LQKENI.

The chain links TRBV7-9 to TRBJ2-2, with a tentative D call TRBD1 (5 bases). V was cut by 4 bases and J by 0 bases, with 12 bases left in between. Germline CDR1 is SEHNR and CDR2 is FQNEAQ (reference sequence). The CDR3 length is 16 residues. This chain's CDR3 is CASSSQGDPNTGELFF. The CDR3, as DNA: TGTGCCAGCAGCTCTCAGGGTGACCCGAACACCGGGGAGCTGTTTTTT.

The chain uses TRBV6-5 and TRBJ2-1, with TRBD1 identical over 7 bases. This CDR3 spans 14 amino acids. The trim removed 6 bases at V and 9 bases at J, leaving 11 bases unmatched. The germline gives CDR1 MNHEY, CDR2 SVGAGI. CDR3 sequence: CASRRGQASIEQFF. The CDR3 bases are TGTGCCAGCAGACGAGGACAGGCCAGCATTGAGCAGTTCTTC.

The chain has TRBV2 and TRBJ2-2, with D possibly being TRBD2 (5 bases). V was clipped by 5 bases and J by 6 bases, with 13 bases between them. Per the germline V gene, CDR1 is SNHLY and CDR2 is FYNNEI. The CDR3 has 14 residues. CDR3 sequence (DNA): TGTGCCAGCAGTCTTGAACACGGGGCCGGGGAGCTGTTTTTT. It translates to CASSLEHGAGELFF.

This sequence joins TRBV7-9 and TRBJ2-2; D might be TRBD2 (6 bases). This CDR3 comprises 14 residues. Germline V gene sequence: CDR1 SEHNR, CDR2 FQNEAQ (reference sequence). Trimming stripped 5 bases from V and 1 base from J, with 8 bases between. The CDR3 DNA is TGTGCCAGCAGCGAGACTAGGAACACCGGGGAGCTGTTTTTT. This sequence encodes CASSETRNTGELFF.

This clone was counted once. V and J are TRBV9 and TRBJ1-4; 10 bases line up with TRBD1. Germline loops: CDR1 SGDLS, CDR2 YYNGEE. The CDR3 consists of 17 residues. Trimming cost V 1 base and J 5 bases; bases outside gene matches: 8. The DNA of the CDR3 is TGTGCCAGCAGCGTATGGGACAGGGGATTAGCAAATGAAAAACTGTTTTTT. Residues: CASSVWDRGLANEKLFF.

This clone showed up just once. The genes are TRBV7-6 and TRBJ2-3, with 9 positions matching TRBD2. The CDR3 has 16 amino acids. The junction had 8 bases not matched to a gene; V was cut back by 5 bases and J by 2 bases. The V gene's germline CDR1 is SGHVS and CDR2 FNYEAQ. The CDR3 protein is CASSQAGGAFTDTQYF. In DNA, the CDR3 is TGTGCCAGCAGCCAGGCGGGAGGGGCGTTCACAGATACGCAGTATTTT.

CDR3 in amino acids: CASSYRVYGNTIYF. In DNA form, the CDR3 reads TGTGCCAGCAGCTACAGGGTGTATGGAAACACCATATATTTT. V gene TRBV7-9 combines with J gene TRBJ1-3; a weak D match, TRBD1 (6 bases). Germline values: CDR1 SEHNR, CDR2 FQNEAQ (reference sequence). The CDR3 length is 14 residues. V was trimmed by 4 bases and J by 3 bases, leaving 10 bases between them.

The rearrangement links TRBV5-4 to TRBJ1-1; 9 bases match TRBD1. This CDR3 is built from 16 residues. J lost 3 bases, V lost 6 bases, and 12 bases had no gene match. CDR1 and CDR2 (germline): SGHNT, YYREEE (reference sequence). The chain's CDR3 is CASTYPSGQGDTEAFF. The CDR3 coding sequence is TGTGCCAGCACCTACCCCTCGGGACAGGGCGACACTGAAGCTTTCTTT.